The entry that follows covers one TCR beta chain sequence. The antigen is undetermined. Deep-level assay runs were performed. This table comes from immunoSEQ multiplex PCR, and its TCRdb copy is limited to in-frame clones, with some not included. Of under 850,000 clones listed, approximately 92% are singletons. CD45RO-negative CD8 cells positively selected for CCR7 made up the naive population, which excluded terminally differentiated effector memory CD45RA+ cells. This specimen belongs to a study of shared clonotypes between healthy human individuals. Turning to the study itself: Contributing individuals were a couple of females and a few males aged 18 to 49. Study-wide results and limits: Sequencing depth was predicted to influence how clonotypes are shared among donors. The researchers took only blood, and tissue repertoires probably look different.

Germline CDR1 is SGDLS and CDR2 is YYNGEE. Trimming took 0 bases from V and 4 from J, leaving 18 bases between them. The CDR3 totals 17 residues. Sequenced sample: naive CD8+ T cells sorted from blood. This TCR came from a man aged 25-45 years in good health. The chain uses TRBV9 and TRBJ2-3, with TRBD1 as a possible D gene (6 bases). The DNA of the CDR3 is TGTGCCAGCAGCGTAGACAGGGTTCTAGTGGGCGCAGATACGCAGTATTTT. It encodes CASSVDRVLVGADTQYF.